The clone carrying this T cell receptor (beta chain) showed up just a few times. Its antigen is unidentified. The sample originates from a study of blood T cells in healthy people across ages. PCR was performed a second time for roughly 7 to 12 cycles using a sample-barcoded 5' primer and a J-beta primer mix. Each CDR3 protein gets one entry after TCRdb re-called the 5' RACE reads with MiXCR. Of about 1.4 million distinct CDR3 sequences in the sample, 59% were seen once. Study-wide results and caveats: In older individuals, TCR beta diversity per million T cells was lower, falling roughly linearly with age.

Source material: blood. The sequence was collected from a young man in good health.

CDR3 protein: CASGGTVIQYF. CDR3 DNA sequence: TGTGCCAGCGGAGGGACAGTTATTCAGTACTTC. The rearrangement joins TRBV2 to TRBJ2-4; D is perhaps TRBD1 (7 bases). Germline-derived CDR1 and CDR2 are SNHLY and FYNNEI. The ends were cut back, 8 bases at V and 10 bases at J, with 12 bases in the middle. The CDR3 is 11 amino acids. Variable domain in full (rest from reference TRBV2 and TRBJ2-4): EPEVTQTPSHQVTQMGQEVILRCVPISNHLYFYWYRQILGQKVEFLVSFYNNEISEKSEIFDDQFSVERPDGSNFTLKIRSTKLEDSAMYFCASGGTVIQYFGAGTRLSVL.